Below, one TCR beta chain is given with its context. Original methodology: For nucleated cells, counts were estimated from reference gene primer amplification. Clones were sequenced by immunoSEQ multiplex PCR, and TCRdb holds only the in-frame ones, with some missing. Clone size and V and J calls were adopted from that table, with D and trimming inferred from the DNA. The sample consists of roughly 80,000 clones, roughly 84% of them appearing once. The data are from a study of blood T cell repertoires in COVID-19. For the study at large: The analysed material was cDNA or gDNA that came from T cells, B-cell-depleted T cells, or PBMCs.

Germline assignment: CDR1 SEHNR and CDR2 FQNEAQ (reference sequence). Trimming left V 6 bases short and J 0 bases short, with 12 bases between. The CDR3 loop spans 15 amino acids. Sequencing input: peripheral blood. The receptor was isolated from a woman in her 70s with acute or convalescent COVID-19. V usage is TRBV7-9 and J usage is TRBJ2-4, with D hard to call. The CDR3 reads CASSSEVLAKNIQYF. CDR3 DNA sequence: TGTGCCAGCAGTTCAGAAGTTTTAGCCAAAAACATTCAGTACTTC.